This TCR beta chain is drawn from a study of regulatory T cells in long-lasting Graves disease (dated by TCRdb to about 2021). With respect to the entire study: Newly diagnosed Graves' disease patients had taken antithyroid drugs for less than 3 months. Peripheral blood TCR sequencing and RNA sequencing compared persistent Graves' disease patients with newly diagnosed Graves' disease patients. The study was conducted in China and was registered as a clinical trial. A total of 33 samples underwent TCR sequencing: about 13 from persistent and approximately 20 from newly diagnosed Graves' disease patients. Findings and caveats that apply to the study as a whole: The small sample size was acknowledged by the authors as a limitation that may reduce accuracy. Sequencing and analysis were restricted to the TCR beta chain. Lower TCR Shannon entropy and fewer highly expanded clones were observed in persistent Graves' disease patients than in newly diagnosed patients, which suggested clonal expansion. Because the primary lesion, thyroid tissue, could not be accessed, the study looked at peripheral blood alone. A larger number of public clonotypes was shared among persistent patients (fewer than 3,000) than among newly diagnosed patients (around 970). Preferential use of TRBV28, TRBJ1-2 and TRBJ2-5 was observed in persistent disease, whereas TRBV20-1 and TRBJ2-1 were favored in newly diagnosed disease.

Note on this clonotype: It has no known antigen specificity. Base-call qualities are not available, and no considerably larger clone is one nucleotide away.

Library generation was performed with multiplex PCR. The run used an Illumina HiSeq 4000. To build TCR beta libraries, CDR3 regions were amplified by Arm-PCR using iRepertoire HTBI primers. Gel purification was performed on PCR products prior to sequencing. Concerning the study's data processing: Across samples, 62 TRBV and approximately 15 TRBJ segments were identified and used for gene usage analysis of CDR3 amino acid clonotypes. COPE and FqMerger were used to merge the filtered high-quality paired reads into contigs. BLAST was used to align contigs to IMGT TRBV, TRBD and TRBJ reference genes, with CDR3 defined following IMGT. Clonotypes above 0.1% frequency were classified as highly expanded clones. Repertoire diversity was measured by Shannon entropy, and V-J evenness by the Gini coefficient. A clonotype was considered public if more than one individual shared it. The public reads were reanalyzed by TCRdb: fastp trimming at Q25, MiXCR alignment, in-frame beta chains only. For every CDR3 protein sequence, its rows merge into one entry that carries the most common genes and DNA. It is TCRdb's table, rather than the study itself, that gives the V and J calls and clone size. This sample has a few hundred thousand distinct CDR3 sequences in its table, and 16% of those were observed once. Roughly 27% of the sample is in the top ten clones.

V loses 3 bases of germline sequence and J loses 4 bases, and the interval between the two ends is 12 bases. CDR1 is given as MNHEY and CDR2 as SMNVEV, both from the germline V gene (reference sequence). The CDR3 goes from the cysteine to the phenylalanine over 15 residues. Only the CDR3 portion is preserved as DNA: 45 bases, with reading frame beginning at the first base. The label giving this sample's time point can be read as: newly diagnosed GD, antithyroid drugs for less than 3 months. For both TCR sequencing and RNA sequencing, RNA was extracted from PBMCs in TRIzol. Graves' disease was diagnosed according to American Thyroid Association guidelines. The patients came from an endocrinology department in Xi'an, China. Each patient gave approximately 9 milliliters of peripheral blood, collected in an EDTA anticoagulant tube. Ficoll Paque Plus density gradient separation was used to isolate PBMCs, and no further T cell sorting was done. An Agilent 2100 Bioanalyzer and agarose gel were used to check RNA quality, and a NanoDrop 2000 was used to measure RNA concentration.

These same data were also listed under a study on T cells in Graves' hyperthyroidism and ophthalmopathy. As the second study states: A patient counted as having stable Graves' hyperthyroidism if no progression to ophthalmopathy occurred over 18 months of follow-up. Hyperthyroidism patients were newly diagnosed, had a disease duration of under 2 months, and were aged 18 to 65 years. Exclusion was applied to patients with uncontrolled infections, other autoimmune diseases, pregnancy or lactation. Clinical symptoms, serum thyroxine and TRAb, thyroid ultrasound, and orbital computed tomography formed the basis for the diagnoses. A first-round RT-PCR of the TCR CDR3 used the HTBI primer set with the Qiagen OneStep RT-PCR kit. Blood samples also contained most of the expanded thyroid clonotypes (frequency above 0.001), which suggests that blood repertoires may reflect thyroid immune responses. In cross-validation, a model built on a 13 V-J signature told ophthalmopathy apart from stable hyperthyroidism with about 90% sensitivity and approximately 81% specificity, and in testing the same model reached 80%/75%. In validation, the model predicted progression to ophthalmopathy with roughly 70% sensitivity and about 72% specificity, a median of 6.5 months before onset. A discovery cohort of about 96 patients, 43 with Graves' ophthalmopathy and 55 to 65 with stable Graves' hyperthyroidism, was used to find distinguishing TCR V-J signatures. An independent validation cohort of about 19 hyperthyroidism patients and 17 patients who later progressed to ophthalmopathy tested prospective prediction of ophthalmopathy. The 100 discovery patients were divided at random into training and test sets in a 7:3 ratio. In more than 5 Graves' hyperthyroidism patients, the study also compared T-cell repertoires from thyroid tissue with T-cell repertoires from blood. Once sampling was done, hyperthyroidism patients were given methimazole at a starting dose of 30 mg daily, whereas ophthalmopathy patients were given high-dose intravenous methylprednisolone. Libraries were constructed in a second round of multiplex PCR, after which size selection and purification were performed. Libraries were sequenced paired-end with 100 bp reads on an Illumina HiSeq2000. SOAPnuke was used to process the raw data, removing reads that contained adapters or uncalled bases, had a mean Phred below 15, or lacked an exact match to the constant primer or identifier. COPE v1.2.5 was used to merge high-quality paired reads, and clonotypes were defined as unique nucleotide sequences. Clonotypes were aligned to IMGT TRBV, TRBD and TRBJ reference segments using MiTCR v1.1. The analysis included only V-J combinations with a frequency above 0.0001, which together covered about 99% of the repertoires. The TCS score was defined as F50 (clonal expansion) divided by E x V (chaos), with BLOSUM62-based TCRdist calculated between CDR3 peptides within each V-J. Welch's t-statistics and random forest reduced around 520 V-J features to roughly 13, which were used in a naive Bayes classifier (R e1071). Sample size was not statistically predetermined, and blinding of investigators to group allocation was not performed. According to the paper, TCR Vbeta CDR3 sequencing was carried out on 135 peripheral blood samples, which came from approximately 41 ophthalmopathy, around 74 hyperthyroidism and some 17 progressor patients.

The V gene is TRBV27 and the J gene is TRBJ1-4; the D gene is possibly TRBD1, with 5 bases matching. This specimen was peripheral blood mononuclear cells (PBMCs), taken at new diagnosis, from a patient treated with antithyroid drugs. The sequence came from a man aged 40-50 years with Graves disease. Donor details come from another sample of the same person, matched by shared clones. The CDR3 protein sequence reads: CASSLVGQLNEKLFF. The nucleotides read TGTGCCAGCAGTTTGGTGGGGCAGCTTAATGAAAAACTGTTTTTT.